These 8 T cell receptor beta chains came from one sample sequenced in a study of CD8+ T cells in alopecia areata. Markers including CD4, CD8alpha, NKG2D and NKG2ACE guided sorting of pooled cutaneous lymph node cells. Sequencing used cDNA as its template, made by extracting RNA and reverse transcribing it. Assay: immunoSEQ multiplex PCR; the TCRdb copy retains only in-frame clones and omits some. Altogether 200,000 to 300,000 clones were found in the sample, and no singletons occur. Sequences were obtained from CD4+ T cells sorted from a lymph node. The receptors come from a C3H/HeJ mouse with alopecia areata. These mice share the MHC haplotype H2-k.

This clone was seen only a few times. Gene and germline names: mouse. The read terminates 4 residues before the CDR3 end, so the remaining end is supplied by the germline J gene. Other DNA sequences in this specimen translate into the identical CDR3. The chain couples TRBV1 to TRBJ2-5; 7 bases align to TRBD1. This CDR3 comprises 14 residues. CDR1 is NSQYPW, CDR2 LRSPGD, per germline (reference sequence). CDR3 loop: CTCSAGTGKDTQYF. Incomplete CDR3 DNA: TGCACCTGCAGTGCAGGGACAGGCAAAGAC.

About this clone itself: Gene names and germline match the mouse. The read stops 3 residues short of the end of the CDR3; the missing end is completed from the germline J gene. The V gene is TRBV13-3, the J gene TRBJ1-6; 9 bases are shared with TRBD1. TRBJ1-6 carries the ORF label, with uncertain function. The CDR3 is made up of 15 amino acids. Losses at the gene ends were 4 bases for V and 6 bases for J; bases not matched to a gene: 5. Germline assignment: CDR1 NNHDY and CDR2 SYVADS. The CDR3 protein is CASSPGTGPNSPLYF. The sequenced part of the CDR3 DNA is TGTGCCAGCAGTCCCGGGACAGGGCCTAATTCGCCC.

With regard to this clone: The gene symbols are mouse symbols. The CDR3 is cut off 3 residues early in the read; its end comes from the germline J gene. This rearrangement joins TRBV13-1 to TRBJ1-6; D possibly corresponds to TRBD1 (6 bases). TRBJ1-6 is an ORF for which the function is uncertain. The CDR3 has 13 residues. Germline V lookup: CDR1 NSHNY, CDR2 SYGAGN. The V end lost 5 bases, the J end lost 5 bases, and 8 bases lay between the germline ends. The chain's CDR3 is CASSRTDNSPLYF. CDR3 DNA, as far as it was read: TGTGCCAGCAGCCGGACAGATAATTCGCCC.

As concerns this clone: Mouse germline and gene names are used. The read terminates 4 residues before the CDR3 end, so the remaining end is supplied by the germline J gene. The chain links TRBV5 to TRBJ2-5; 8 bases are shared with TRBD1. The CDR3 is made up of 13 amino acids. Germline assignment: CDR1 LGHNA and CDR2 YNLKQL (reference sequence). CDR3 loop: CASSPDRDDTQYF. The covered CDR3 bases are TGTGCCAGCAGCCCGGACAGGGATGAC.

On this clone: Mouse gene names and germline throughout. The CDR3 is cut off 4 residues early in the read; its end comes from the germline J gene. The chain carries TRBV13-1 and TRBJ2-7, with 7 bases matching TRBD2. Germline CDR1 and CDR2: NSHNY and SYGAGN. This CDR3 has 13 residues. CDR3 in amino acids: CASSTGVGYEQYF. The sequenced CDR3 bases are TGTGCCAGCAGTACTGGGGTGGGATAT.

This clone has a handful of counts. Mouse gene names and germline throughout. The read terminates 4 residues ahead of where the CDR3 ends, so the germline J gene completes it. Other nucleotide sequences from this sample produce the same CDR3. The rearrangement links TRBV13-2 to TRBJ2-1; D uncertain. Per the germline V gene, CDR1 is NNHNN and CDR2 is SYGAGS (reference sequence). V was pared by 0 bases and J by 1 base, with 5 bases between. The CDR3 totals 14 residues. The covered CDR3 bases are TGTGCCAGCGGTGATGCAGGCAACTATGCT. Protein: CASGDAGNYA. The whole CDR3 sequence reads CASGDAGNYAEQFF.

On this clone: The genes are named according to mouse. The read gets to within 4 residues of the CDR3 end, and the germline J gene fills in the rest. This rearrangement joins TRBV1 to TRBJ2-1; TRBD1 matches at 7 bases. Germline lookup yields CDR1 NSQYPW and CDR2 LRSPGD (reference sequence). The CDR3 is 15 amino acids. The V segment lost 5 bases and the J segment 0 bases; nucleotides outside the gene matches: 4. The CDR3 spells CTCSPRQGNYAEQFF. The part of the CDR3 DNA that was read is TGCACCTGCAGTCCTCGACAGGGTAACTATGCT. Combining the CDR3 with reference TRBV1 and TRBJ2-1 gives the whole variable domain VTLLEQNPRWRLVPRGQAVNLRCILKNSQYPWMSWYQQDLQKQLQWLFTLRSPGDKEVKSLPGADYLATRVTDTELRLQVANMSQGRTLYCTCSPRQGNYAEQFFGPGTRLTVL.

About this clone itself: Mouse names are used for the genes. The sequence runs out 4 residues before the end of the CDR3; the remainder is reconstructed from the germline J gene. Additional DNA sequences in this sample encode the identical CDR3. V and J are TRBV5 and TRBJ2-5; the D is unclear. This CDR3 has 13 amino acids. Per germline, CDR1 LGHNA and CDR2 YNLKQL (reference sequence). V lost 1 base, J lost 3 bases, and 5 bases lay in between. CDR3 DNA (partial): TGTGCCAGCAGCCAAGTTGGGCAAGAC. Protein product: CASSQVGQD. The full CDR3 protein is CASSQVGQDTQYF.